What follows are 3 T cell receptor beta chains derived from one specimen sequenced in a study of Ad26.COV2.S vaccination and SARS-CoV-2 variants. Treatment indicated: 19 received Ad26.COV2.S at low or high dose, single or two shots; about 5 received placebo; per-sample allocation not given. Collection of samples fell on day 63 after the first vaccine or placebo injection. Some clones are missing from TCRdb's copy, which holds only in-frame ones; the method was immunoSEQ multiplex PCR. The sample yields 350,000 to 450,000 clones, roughly 84% seen once. The source material was peripheral blood, sampled in a trial of Ad26.COV2.S vaccine versus placebo. Receptors were obtained from a person aged 18-60 years who received the Ad26.COV2.S COVID-19 vaccine or a placebo.

Only one count was recorded for this clone. The gene calls are TRBV7-2 and TRBJ1-4; the D is unclear. CDR1 is SGHTA, CDR2 FQGNSA, per germline. Between the trimmed V and J ends, which lost 0 bases and 8 bases, there was a span of 10 bases. CDR3 length: 14 amino acids. The CDR3 region has the DNA TGTGCCAGCAGCTTAGCGCCGGGAGGCGAAAAACTGTTTTTT. Protein product: CASSLAPGGEKLFF.

The genes are TRBV4-1 and TRBJ1-5; the D is unclear. The germline V and J ends were trimmed by 5 bases and 4 bases, with 9 bases remaining between them. This CDR3 has 13 amino acids. The V gene's germline CDR1 is MGHRA and CDR2 YSYEKL. CDR3 residues: CASSKGTNQPQHF. The CDR3 nucleotides are TGCGCCAGCAGCAAGGGAACAAATCAGCCCCAGCATTTT.

This rearrangement joins TRBV9 to TRBJ2-3, with 13 bases fitting TRBD2. This CDR3 spans 18 amino acids. CDR1 and CDR2 from the germline V gene are SGDLS and YYNGEE. V gave up 3 bases and J gave up 2 bases; unmatched junction bases: 9. The CDR3 protein is CASSARTSGGQSTDTQYF. CDR3 coding DNA: TGTGCCAGCAGCGCCAGGACTAGCGGGGGCCAATCCACAGATACGCAGTATTTT.